This is a list of T cell receptor beta chains from one sample in a study of Ad26.COV2.S vaccination and SARS-CoV-2 variants. The protocol was immunoSEQ multiplex PCR, while the TCRdb copy is restricted to in-frame clones and leaves out a portion. Seen here are about 680,000 clones, around 89% observed once, and the top ten hold approximately 1.5%. The material was peripheral blood, obtained in a trial of Ad26.COV2.S vaccine versus placebo. These receptors were taken from a person between 18 and 65 years old who received the Ad26.COV2.S COVID-19 vaccine or a placebo. Both conserved end residues are part of each CDR3. D genes are given only for firm matches. Not all rows give a size; the values are once, few, many and, for expanded clones, a class.

TRBJ1-3	once	NA	TRBV7-9	TGTGCCAGCAGCACCTCCCGGACAGCGAGCTCTGGAAACACCATATATTTT	CASSTSRTASSGNTIYF
TRBJ2-3	NA	NA	TRBV3-1/TRBV3-2	TGTGCCAGCAGCCCCTACCAGCGCGTATTCACAGATACGCAGTATTTT	CASSPYQRVFTDTQYF
TRBJ1-3	NA	NA	TRBV15	TGTGCCACCAGCCCCCGGAAAGCTGGAAACACCATATATTTT	CATSPRKAGNTIYF
TRBJ2-2	NA	TRBD1	TRBV19	TGTGCCAGTAGTATAGGGACAGGGGAAAACACCGGGGAGCTGTTTTTT	CASSIGTGENTGELFF
TRBJ2-5	NA	NA	TRBV21-1	TGTGCCAGCAGCAAAAGTCCCCCGGTCAGGGAGTACTTC	CASSKSPPVREYF
TRBJ1-5	once	NA	TRBV18	TGTGCCAGCTCACCGCAATATAGCAATCAGCCCCAGCATTTT	CASSPQYSNQPQHF
TRBJ2-5	NA	NA	TRBV7-9	TGTGCCAGCAGCTTAGCGCCGGGAACCCAAGAGACCCAGTACTTC	CASSLAPGTQETQYF
TRBJ2-7	once	NA	TRBV11-1	TGTGCCAGCAGCCCCCGGCTCACGACCCAGCAGTACTTC	CASSPRLTTQQYF
TRBJ2-2	NA	TRBD1	TRBV7-6	TGTGCCAGCAGCTTAAGCAGGGGGAACGCCGGGGAGCTGTTTTTT	CASSLSRGNAGELFF
TRBJ2-1	once	NA	TRBV5-1	TGCGCCAGCAGCTCGGATAGCGGCAACTCCTACAATGAGCAGTTCTTC	CASSSDSGNSYNEQFF
TRBJ1-1	NA	NA	TRBV7-8	TGTGCCAGCAGCACCGAATGGAACACTGAAGCTTTCTTT	CASSTEWNTEAFF
TRBJ2-1	NA	NA	TRBV15	TGTGCCACCAGCGAAAAGCCTCAAACCGGCCCTAACAATGAGCAGTTCTTC	CATSEKPQTGPNNEQFF
TRBJ1-2	NA	NA	TRBV5-6	TGTGCCAGCAGCGATACTTCTTATGGCTACACCTTC	CASSDTSYGYTF
TRBJ2-5	few	TRBD1	TRBV6-5	TGTGCCAGCAGTCCCTCTACCGGGACAGTTAAGACCCAGTACTTC	CASSPSTGTVKTQYF
TRBJ2-5	NA	NA	TRBV2	TGTGCCAGCAGCCAGGGGTTAGAGACCCAGTACTTC	CASSQGLETQYF
TRBJ1-2	NA	NA	TRBV12-3/TRBV12-4	TGTGCCAGCAGGGGGGGGGCTGGCGGCTACACCTTC	CASRGGAGGYTF
TRBJ2-7	NA	TRBD1	TRBV6-6	TGTGCCAGCAGTGCCCCCGGACAGGGTAGATCCTACGAGCAGTACTTC	CASSAPGQGRSYEQYF
TRBJ2-1	NA	TRBD1	TRBV4-3	TGCGCCAGCAGCCAAGAAAACAGGGGGCCCTACAATGAGCAGTTCTTC	CASSQENRGPYNEQFF
TRBJ2-1	NA	TRBD2	TRBV4-2	TGTGCCAGCAGCCCCGGGACTAGCGGGAGGTTCAGCTCCTACAATGAGCAGTTCTTC	CASSPGTSGRFSSYNEQFF
TRBJ2-2	NA	NA	TRBV6-1	TGTGCCAGCAGTGATCGGGGTCCCGGGGAGCTGTTTTTT	CASSDRGPGELFF
TRBJ2-2	NA	TRBD1	TRBV7-9	TGTGCCAGCAGCTTAGGGACAGGGAGTACCGGGGAGCTGTTTTTT	CASSLGTGSTGELFF
TRBJ1-5	NA	NA	TRBV20-1	TGCAGTGCTGGTGTGGAACAGCCCCAGCATTTT	CSAGVEQPQHF
TRBJ2-7	NA	TRBD1	TRBV19	TGTGCCAGTAGTAGGGACAGGAGCTCCTACGAGCAGTACTTC	CASSRDRSSYEQYF
TRBJ2-5	NA	NA	TRBV24-1	TGTGCCACCAGTGATTTGGAAGAAGGGGAGACCCAGTACTTC	CATSDLEEGETQYF
TRBJ2-3	NA	NA	TRBV9	TGTGCCAGCAGCGGTGCAGGTCGTACGCAGTATTTT	CASSGAGRTQYF
TRBJ2-1	once	TRBD2	TRBV2	TGTGCCAGCAGTGAAGACCTAAAGCGGGGGAATCCCAATGAGCAGTTCTTC	CASSEDLKRGNPNEQFF
TRBJ1-2	NA	NA	TRBV7-2	TGTGCCAGCAGCACCAACCCGAACTATGGCTACACCTTC	CASSTNPNYGYTF
TRBJ2-1	NA	NA	TRBV29-1	TGCAGCGTTGACAGGGGCGCAAATGAGCAGTTCTTC	CSVDRGANEQFF
TRBJ1-2	NA	NA	TRBV12-3/TRBV12-4	TGTGCCAGCAGTAGGGATGGCTATGGCTACACCTTC	CASSRDGYGYTF
TRBJ2-1	NA	NA	TRBV7-2	TGTGCCAGCAGATACAGGGTGGGGTACAATGAGCAGTTCTTC	CASRYRVGYNEQFF